Listed here are 12 T cell receptor beta chains from one sample, sequenced in a study of blood T cells in healthy people across ages. The authors ran a second PCR of 7 to 11 cycles using a sample-barcoded 5' primer and a J-beta primer mix. TCRdb reprocessed the 5' RACE reads with MiXCR, giving one entry per CDR3 protein. The sample lists about 800,000 distinct CDR3 sequences; 25% were seen once. Separately, the same data were catalogued under a study of T cells of mothers and their children.

The sequencing input was blood. These receptors were obtained from a boy between 10 and 17 years old in good health.

This clonotype was seen many times. This rearrangement joins TRBV5-1 to TRBJ2-5; D is undetermined. The V end was cut by 4 bases, the J end by 4 bases, with 17 bases between. CDR3 length: 15 residues. The germline gives CDR1 SGHRS, CDR2 YFSETQ. CDR3 sequence: CASSMAGAFSETQYF. The CDR3 nucleotides read TGCGCCAGCAGCATGGCCGGCGCGTTTTCAGAGACCCAGTACTTC. The entire variable domain, with the rest obtained from reference TRBV5-1 and TRBJ2-5, is as follows: KAGVTQTPRYLIKTRGQQVTLSCSPISGHRSVSWYQQTPGQGLQFLFEYFSETQRNKGNFPGRFSGRQFSNSRSEMNVSTLELGDSALYLCASSMAGAFSETQYFGPGTRLLVL.

This clonotype has a handful of counts. Here the CDR3 reads CASSIFPGRFEAFF. The CDR3 nucleotides read TGTGCCAGTAGTATATTCCCGGGTCGCTTTGAAGCTTTCTTT. The rearrangement joins TRBV19 to TRBJ1-1, with D hard to call. Germline V gives CDR1 LNHDA, CDR2 SQIVND (reference sequence). The CDR3 is made up of 14 amino acids. V gave up 2 bases and J gave up 7 bases, with 14 bases separating them.

This rearrangement joins TRBV20-1 to TRBJ2-5; D possibly corresponds to TRBD1 (6 bases). V was cut by 2 bases and J by 1 base, with 11 bases left in between. CDR1 and CDR2 (germline): DFQATT, SNEGSKA (reference sequence). CDR3 length equals 14 residues. The CDR3 DNA reads as TGCAGTGCTAGAAGAGGGGACACCCAAGAGACCCAGTACTTC. This sequence encodes CSARRGDTQETQYF.

The chain has TRBV20-1 and TRBJ1-2, with D uncertain. This CDR3 is built from 9 residues. V lost 3 bases and J lost 7, with 3 bases in between. The germline V gene encodes CDR1 DFQATT and CDR2 SNEGSKA (reference sequence). The CDR3 nucleotides read TGCAGTGCTAGGGCTGGCTACACCTTC. Amino acids: CSARAGYTF.

The gene calls are TRBV27 and TRBJ1-5; a weak D match, TRBD1 (5 bases). The CDR3 contains 14 residues. Trimming took 6 bases from V and 0 from J, leaving 9 bases between them. The germline V gene has CDR1 MNHEY and CDR2 SMNVEV (reference sequence). CDR3 coding DNA: TGTGCCAGCAGAAGGGGATATAGCAATCAGCCCCAGCATTTT. Residues: CASRRGYSNQPQHF.

The gene calls are TRBV12-2 and TRBJ2-1; the table calls TRBD1, which could not be checked here. TRBV12-2 is described as a pseudogene. This CDR3 is built from 17 residues. CDR3 region: CASRPLSRGVPNNEQFF. DNA of the CDR3: TGTGCAAGTCGTCCCCTCTCGCGGGGGGTACCGAACAATGAGCAGTTCTTC.

This clonotype came up a few times. The genes are TRBV20-1 and TRBJ1-2, with a weak D call TRBD1 (5 bases). The V gene lost 6 bases and the J gene lost 5 bases, with 25 bases spanning the gap. The length of the CDR3 is 16 residues. Germline V gives CDR1 DFQATT, CDR2 SNEGSKA (reference sequence). This CDR3 reads CSAPPGLQNRFYGYTF. The CDR3 DNA reads as TGCAGTGCCCCACCGGGGCTACAGAACCGCTTTTATGGCTACACCTTC.

This rearrangement joins TRBV5-1 to TRBJ2-5; D assignment may be TRBD1 or TRBD2 (5 bases each). Trimming cost V 0 bases and J 5 bases, with 17 bases left between them. This CDR3 region has 16 residues. Germline CDR1 SGHRS, CDR2 YFSETQ. CDR3 loop: CASSLVATGPGETQYF. In DNA, the CDR3 is TGCGCCAGCAGCTTGGTAGCGACGGGACCGGGGGAGACCCAGTACTTC.

This sequence joins TRBV4-2 and TRBJ2-3, with D unresolved. Trimming left V 0 bases short and J 2 bases short, with 12 bases between. Germline CDR1 and CDR2: LGHNA and YNFKEQ. There are 16 residues in the CDR3. In DNA, the CDR3 is TGTGCCAGCAGCCAAGATCATGTGGAATACACAGATACGCAGTATTTT. It specifies CASSQDHVEYTDTQYF.

This clonotype has only a few counts. The chain links TRBV7-6 to TRBJ1-1; maybe TRBD1 (5 bases). Germline lookup yields CDR1 SGHVS and CDR2 FNYEAQ. Trimming left V 4 bases short and J 3 bases short, with 12 bases between. The CDR3 contains 14 residues. DNA for the CDR3: TGTGCCAGCAGCTATAAGGCGGGGGACACTGAAGCTTTCTTT. It encodes CASSYKAGDTEAFF.

As to this clonotype: The germline gene is not matched at one end of the junction; a read error may be the cause. V is TRBV2 and J is TRBJ2-7, with 9 bases lining up with TRBD2. The CDR3 runs to 17 residues. CDR1 and CDR2 (germline): SNHLY, FYNNEI. CDR3 nucleotide sequence: TGTGCCAGTAGTGAATCTCGTAGCGGGGGACCCCAAGAGACCCAGTGCTTC. Amino acid sequence: CASSESRSGGPQETQCF. The full variable domain, its missing parts supplied by reference TRBV2 and TRBJ2-7, is EPEVTQTPSHQVTQMGQEVILRCVPISNHLYFYWYRQILGQKVEFLVSFYNNEISEKSEIFDDQFSVERPDGSNFTLKIRSTKLEDSAMYFCASSESRSGGPQETQCFGPGTRLTVT.

This clonotype was seen more than once but under ten times. The chain links TRBV7-9 to TRBJ2-7; D unclear. This CDR3 region has 15 residues. CDR1 and CDR2 from the germline V gene are SEHNR and FQNEAQ (reference sequence). The V gene lost 3 bases and the J gene lost 1 base, with 13 bases spanning the gap. CDR3 sequence (DNA): TGTGCCAGCAGCTTTAAACCGGGCCGGTCCTACGAGCAGTACTTC. This encodes CASSFKPGRSYEQYF.